The following is a TCR beta chain sequence with its context. This entry comes from a study of T cell repertoires in cytomegalovirus infection. Using its own MiXCR run on the reads, TCRdb lists one record per CDR3 protein. The table lists around 450,000 distinct CDR3 sequences, roughly 31% of them singletons, with roughly an eighth in the top ten. This TCR was sampled from a human donor in good health (CMV status not recorded). Some clones in this sample may be carry-over from other donors' samples. The sample comprised PBMCs.

The CDR3 reads CASSPVPTVGLPGNTIYF. The CDR3 nucleotides read TGTGCCAGCAGCCCCGTTCCTACAGTTGGGCTCCCTGGAAACACCATATATTTT. The V and J genes are TRBV11-2 and TRBJ1-3; D is unresolved. V lost 5 bases to trimming and J lost 2 bases, with 22 bases between them. The CDR3 has 18 amino acids. The germline CDR1 and CDR2 sequences are SGHAT and FQNNGV.